The 21 T cell receptor beta chains given below trace back to one sample, sequenced in a study of blood T cell repertoires in COVID-19. The method was immunoSEQ multiplex PCR; TCRdb's version includes in-frame clones alone and lacks a portion of them. The sample has over 200,000 clones; roughly four fifths are singletons. Sequencing was done on a sample of peripheral blood. The receptors derive from a man aged 50-60 years with active or convalescent COVID-19.

V and J are TRBV2 and TRBJ1-6; 7 bases align to TRBD1. The CDR3 covers 14 residues. Germline V gene lookup returns CDR1 SNHLY and CDR2 FYNNEI. Trimming cost V 7 bases and J 10 bases; bases outside gene matches: 10. The CDR3 is CASTVDRARSPLHF. The DNA for the CDR3 is TGTGCCAGCACCGTAGACAGGGCTCGGTCACCCCTCCACTTT.

V gene TRBV29-1 combines with J gene TRBJ1-6; 7 positions match TRBD1. The junction had 9 bases not matched to a gene; V was cut back by 4 bases and J by 6 bases. Germline values: CDR1 SQVTM, CDR2 ANQGSEA. The CDR3 is made up of 15 amino acids. The CDR3 loop reads CSVVGRGSRNSPLHF. Written as DNA, the CDR3 is TGCAGCGTTGTCGGCAGGGGGAGCCGTAATTCACCCCTCCACTTT.

The chain links TRBV6-6 to TRBJ1-1, with a weak D call TRBD1 (6 bases). V lost 6 bases and J lost 1, with 18 bases in between. Germline assignment: CDR1 MNHNY and CDR2 SVGAGI (reference sequence). The CDR3 is 16 amino acids. The CDR3: CASSPLGAAGNTEAFF. CDR3 bases: TGTGCCAGCAGCCCACTGGGGGCCGCGGGGAACACTGAAGCTTTCTTT.

As regards this clone: This CDR3 is also generated by other DNA sequences in the sample. The genes are TRBV7-3 and TRBJ2-1; 14 nucleotides agree with TRBD2. The CDR3 is 14 amino acids. Trimming at V came to 5 bases and at J to 9 bases, leaving 3 bases not matched to a gene. Germline assignment: CDR1 SGHTA and CDR2 FQGTGA. The CDR3 DNA is TGTGCCAGCAGCCCAGGACTAGCGGGGGGTGAGCAGTTCTTC. As protein: CASSPGLAGGEQFF.

This chain uses TRBV19 with TRBJ2-2; no reliable D call. The CDR3 has 18 residues. Germline CDR1 is LNHDA and CDR2 is SQIVND (reference sequence). With 2 bases removed from V and 3 bases from J, the gap between germline ends came to 19 bases. CDR3 DNA sequence: TGTGCCAGTAGTATATATCCTCAGCTCCACGCGGACACCGGGGAGCTGTTTTTT. It translates to CASSIYPQLHADTGELFF.

The rearrangement uses TRBV5-5 and TRBJ1-1, with 10 bases matching TRBD1. V lost 5 bases and J lost 5; bases outside the gene matches: 9. CDR1 is SGHKS and CDR2 is YYEKEE in the germline V gene (reference sequence). The CDR3 has 15 amino acids. The CDR3, as DNA: TGTGCCAGCAGACCCCAGACAGGGGGCGATACTGAAGCTTTCTTT. The encoded protein is CASRPQTGGDTEAFF.

The V gene is TRBV24-1, the J gene TRBJ1-1; a weak D match, TRBD1 (5 bases). Trimming left V 4 bases short and J 3 bases short, with 17 bases between. The germline gives CDR1 KGHDR, CDR2 SFDVKD. CDR3 length equals 16 residues. CDR3 DNA: TGTGCCACCAGTGACCCTGGACCCCGGGGGGACACTGAAGCTTTCTTT. Encoded protein: CATSDPGPRGDTEAFF.

J is TRBJ1-1 and V is TRBV7-2; D might be TRBD1 (6 bases). Germline values: CDR1 SGHTA, CDR2 FQGNSA. Trimming left V 3 bases short and J 4 bases short, with 12 bases between. The CDR3 runs to 14 residues. The CDR3 nucleotides read TGTGCCAGCAGCTTTTGGGGCAGGGGCACTGAAGCTTTCTTT. This translates into CASSFWGRGTEAFF.

V is TRBV9 and J is TRBJ1-3; TRBD1 agrees at 7 bases. The CDR3 is 16 residues long. Trimming took 0 bases from V and 0 from J; bases not matched to a gene: 3. Germline assignment: CDR1 SGDLS and CDR2 YYNGEE. The CDR3 reads CASSVADRVSGNTIYF. CDR3 DNA sequence: TGTGCCAGCAGCGTAGCTGACAGGGTCTCTGGAAACACCATATATTTT. Based on the CDR3 plus reference TRBV9 and TRBJ1-3, the full variable domain is DSGVTQTPKHLITATGQRVTLRCSPRSGDLSVYWYQQSLDQGLQFLIQYYNGEERAKGNILERFSAQQFPDLHSELNLSSLELGDSALYFCASSVADRVSGNTIYFGEGSWLTVV.

The rearrangement uses TRBV28 and TRBJ1-2, with 10 bases aligning to TRBD1. The germline gives CDR1 MDHEN, CDR2 SYDVKM. V shed 4 bases, J shed 8 bases, and the junction held 10 bases outside the gene matches. The CDR3 consists of 15 residues. This CDR3 is CASSCAGTGECGYTF. The CDR3 DNA is TGTGCCAGCAGTTGCGCCGGGACAGGGGAGTGCGGCTACACCTTC.

This chain joins TRBV5-1 and TRBJ2-2; no clear D. Between the trimmed V and J ends, which lost 8 bases and 3 bases, there was a span of 11 bases. This CDR3 spans 13 amino acids. Germline V CDR1 and CDR2: SGHRS, YFSETQ. For the CDR3, the DNA is TGCGCCAGTAAATGGCACGACACCGGGGAGCTGTTTTTT. Its translation is CASKWHDTGELFF.

This clone was detected only once. The chain links TRBV6-4 to TRBJ2-1; D is perhaps TRBD2 (6 bases). Germline V gene data show CDR1 as MRHNA and CDR2 as SNTAGT. V dropped 2 bases and J dropped 9 bases, with 20 bases sitting between them. This CDR3 comprises 16 residues. The CDR3 protein is CASSDPNRGARSEQFF. The CDR3 nucleotides read TGTGCCAGCAGTGACCCCAATCGCGGGGCCCGAAGTGAGCAGTTCTTC.

The genes are TRBV7-9 and TRBJ2-3, with D unresolved. Germline CDR1 SEHNR, CDR2 FQNEAQ (reference sequence). V lost 3 bases, J lost 8 bases, and 9 bases lay in between. The CDR3 length is 12 residues. CDR3 nucleotide sequence: TGTGCCAGCAGCTTTGACCTAGGTACGCAGTATTTT. Translation gives CASSFDLGTQYF.

The chain carries TRBV24-1 and TRBJ2-3, with TRBD2 identical over 9 bases. This CDR3 is 15 amino acids long. Germline V gene sequence: CDR1 KGHDR, CDR2 SFDVKD. With 5 bases clipped from V and 5 bases from J, the junction kept 7 bases outside the gene matches. The CDR3: CATSAAGGPRDTQYF. CDR3 DNA: TGTGCCACCAGTGCGGCGGGGGGGCCGCGAGATACGCAGTATTTT.

The rearrangement uses TRBV5-1 and TRBJ2-2; D call uncertain. This CDR3 region has 13 residues. Per germline, CDR1 SGHRS and CDR2 YFSETQ. V lost 0 bases and J 8 bases, leaving 8 bases between the germline ends. In DNA form, the CDR3 reads TGCGCCAGCAGCTTGGGACTTTCGGGGGAGCTGTTTTTT. Encoded protein: CASSLGLSGELFF.

In this sample, this clone turned up a few times. The chain uses TRBV9 and TRBJ1-4; D ambiguous. Trimming left V 4 bases short and J 8 bases short, with 12 bases between. This CDR3 has 13 amino acids. CDR1 SGDLS and CDR2 YYNGEE come from the germline V gene. CDR3 sequence (DNA): TGTGCCAGCAGCTTGCGAAGAGGGGAAAAACTGTTTTTT. It specifies CASSLRRGEKLFF.

The chain recombines TRBV28 with TRBJ2-7, with D possibly being TRBD1 (8 bases). The germline V and J ends were trimmed by 6 bases and 6 bases, with 18 bases remaining between them. The CDR3 consists of 14 residues. CDR1 and CDR2 (germline): MDHEN, SYDVKM. The CDR3 sequence: CASSPMTGEGEQYF. The CDR3 bases are TGTGCCAGCAGCCCCATGACAGGGGAGGGCGAGCAGTACTTC. The complete variable domain, with remaining parts taken from reference TRBV28 and TRBJ2-7, reads DVKVTQSSRYLVKRTGEKVFLECVQDMDHENMFWYRQDPGLGLRLIYFSYDVKMKEKGDIPEGYSVSREKKERFSLILESASTNQTSMYLCASSPMTGEGEQYFGPGTRLTVT.

The chain has TRBV6-2 or TRBV6-3 and TRBJ1-1; D remains ambiguous. The CDR3 spans 14 residues. Germline assignment: CDR1 MNHEY and CDR2 SVGEGT. V dropped 5 bases and J dropped 4 bases, with 14 bases sitting between them. CDR3 sequence: CASSKNRPGTEAFF. The DNA for the CDR3 is TGTGCCAGCAGTAAGAACCGCCCGGGCACTGAAGCTTTCTTT.

The chain joins TRBV27 to TRBJ1-1; TRBD1 is a possible D gene (5 bases). This CDR3 is 14 amino acids long. V was pared by 5 bases and J by 0 bases, with 10 bases between. The germline gives CDR1 MNHEY, CDR2 SMNVEV (reference sequence). This CDR3 is CASSPGIMNTEAFF. The CDR3, as DNA: TGTGCCAGCAGTCCAGGGATAATGAACACTGAAGCTTTCTTT.

V usage is TRBV19 and J usage is TRBJ2-5, with 8 bases aligning to TRBD1. This CDR3 spans 16 amino acids. V trimming: 1 base; J trimming: 4 bases; junction bases outside the gene matches: 8. Germline V gives CDR1 LNHDA, CDR2 SQIVND (reference sequence). CDR3 DNA sequence: TGTGCCAGTAGTATAGGCCGACAGGGGAACGGAGAGACCCAGTACTTC. It encodes CASSIGRQGNGETQYF. Complete variable domain (other parts from reference TRBV19 and TRBJ2-5): DGGITQSPKYLFRKEGQNVTLSCEQNLNHDAMYWYRQDPGQGLRLIYYSQIVNDFQKGDIAEGYSVSREKKESFPLTVTSAQKNPTAFYLCASSIGRQGNGETQYFGPGTRLLVL.

Here the CDR3 DNA reads TGCGCCAGCAGCCAAGATGGTGGTAGCGGGGGGTCTAGCACAGATACGCAGTATTTT. It codes for CASSQDGGSGGSSTDTQYF. The chain is built from TRBV4-1 and TRBJ2-3, with 10 bases fitting TRBD2. The germline gives CDR1 MGHRA, CDR2 YSYEKL. The CDR3 has 19 residues. Unmatched junction bases numbered 9, after V lost 0 bases and J lost 0 bases.